These 20 T cell receptor beta chains share one sample of origin, sequenced in a study of shared clonotypes between healthy human individuals. TCRdb keeps only in-frame clones here, not all; method: immunoSEQ multiplex PCR. Of around 990,000 clones in the sample, approximately 80% are singletons; the top ten hold roughly 0.82%. The specimen was memory CD4+ T cells from PBMCs. Subset reported: CD45RA-negative fraction. The receptor set was obtained from a man aged 18-30 years in good health. Some clones in this sample may be carry-over from other donors' samples.

V usage is TRBV4-1 and J usage is TRBJ2-3, with 9 bases identical to TRBD2. Losses at the gene ends were 4 bases for V and 0 bases for J; bases not matched to a gene: 8. CDR1 is MGHRA, CDR2 YSYEKL, per germline. The CDR3 length is 17 residues. CDR3 region: CASSPSGREGSTDTQYF. In nucleotides, the CDR3 is TGCGCCAGCAGCCCATCCGGGCGGGAGGGTAGCACAGATACGCAGTATTTT.

J is TRBJ2-7 and V is TRBV7-2; unclear D gene. Germline CDR1 SGHTA, CDR2 FQGNSA. This CDR3 is 15 amino acids long. The V end lost 4 bases, the J end lost 3 bases, and 16 bases lay between the germline ends. The DNA for the CDR3 is TGTGCCAGCAGCTACTTACCCGATGGGGTCTACGAGCAGTACTTC. It yields the protein CASSYLPDGVYEQYF.

This chain joins TRBV11-2 and TRBJ2-1, with TRBD1 identical over 7 bases. The CDR3 contains 17 residues. With V trimmed by 5 bases and J by 0 bases, 10 bases remained unmatched. Germline values: CDR1 SGHAT, CDR2 FQNNGV. Written as DNA, the CDR3 is TGTGCCAGCAGCCAAACAGGGGCGGTCAACTCCTACAATGAGCAGTTCTTC. This sequence encodes CASSQTGAVNSYNEQFF.

The rearrangement links TRBV5-1 to TRBJ2-7; the D gene is possibly TRBD1 (5 bases). V lost 1 base and J 2 bases, leaving 13 bases between the germline ends. Germline V gene data show CDR1 as SGHRS and CDR2 as YFSETQ. The CDR3 contains 15 residues. Here the CDR3 DNA reads TGCGCCAGCAGCTTGTTGGCAGGGTACACCTACGAGCAGTACTTC. Residues: CASSLLAGYTYEQYF.

Worth noting for this clone: This sequence is one base from a far larger clone and is likely a read error. Here the CDR3 reads CASSYRTQETQYF. As DNA, the CDR3 is TGTGCCAGCAGCTACAGGACCCAAGAGACCCAGTACTTC. The chain joins TRBV7-3 to TRBJ2-5, with D possibly being TRBD1 (5 bases). The CDR3 is 13 amino acids. CDR1 is SGHTA, CDR2 FQGTGA, per germline. The V gene lost 4 bases and the J gene lost 1 base, with 7 bases spanning the gap.

This clone was seen just once. This CDR3 is CASSSTGSGEKLFF. Here the CDR3 DNA reads TGCGCCAGCAGCTCGACAGGGTCGGGTGAAAAACTGTTTTTT. The chain links TRBV5-1 to TRBJ1-4; 7 nucleotides align to TRBD1. V was pared by 3 bases and J by 7 bases, with 6 bases of the junction left unmatched. The CDR3 has 14 amino acids. Germline V gene data show CDR1 as SGHRS and CDR2 as YFSETQ.

The J gene is TRBJ2-3, the V gene TRBV11-1; TRBD1 or TRBD2 may be the D gene (5 bases each). Trimming stripped 5 bases from V and 2 bases from J, with 17 bases between. Germline V gene sequence: CDR1 SGHAT, CDR2 FQDESV (reference sequence). The CDR3 is 16 amino acids. This CDR3 reads CASSPGTIDITDTQYF. In nucleotides, the CDR3 is TGTGCCAGCAGCCCCGGGACCATCGACATCACAGATACGCAGTATTTT.

The rearrangement links TRBV10-3 to TRBJ1-1; no firm D call. The CDR3 runs to 15 residues. Germline V gene data show CDR1 as ENHRY and CDR2 as SYGVKD. The V and J ends lost 6 bases and 2 bases respectively, with 16 bases between them. The CDR3 loop reads CAIRPRLSNNTEAFF. The CDR3 nucleotides are TGTGCCATCAGGCCGAGACTGTCCAACAACACTGAAGCTTTCTTT.

This clone came up many times. The genes are TRBV5-1 and TRBJ2-1, with a possible D match to TRBD2 (6 bases). Germline CDR1 SGHRS, CDR2 YFSETQ. The CDR3 has 12 amino acids. With 4 bases removed from V and 6 bases from J, the gap between germline ends came to 8 bases. This chain's CDR3 is CASSMTSNEQFF. CDR3 bases: TGCGCCAGCAGCATGACTAGCAATGAGCAGTTCTTC.

Details on this clone: The junction shows a germline mismatch at one end, possibly a read error. The J gene is TRBJ2-7, the V gene TRBV28; D gene uncertain. Looked up from germline, CDR1 is MDHEN and CDR2 is SYDVKM. The CDR3 sequence is 8 residues long. The CDR3 DNA follows: TGTGCCAGCAGTTCTCCGCACTTC. It is translated as CASSSPHF.

The rearrangement joins TRBV5-4 to TRBJ1-1; TRBD1 matches at 9 bases. CDR3 length equals 14 residues. Germline V lookup: CDR1 SGHNT, CDR2 YYREEE (reference sequence). J lost 5 bases, V lost 3 bases, and 5 bases had no gene match. CDR3 DNA sequence: TGTGCCAGCAGCTCACAGGGGGCTCGGACTGAAGCTTTCTTT. As protein: CASSSQGARTEAFF.

The gene calls are TRBV6-1 and TRBJ1-2; 9 bases fit TRBD1. The CDR3 is 14 residues long. V dropped 8 bases and J dropped 2; count of bases not matched to a gene: 6. Looked up from germline, CDR1 is MNHNS and CDR2 is SASEGT. In DNA form, the CDR3 reads TGTGCCAGCTTTATACAGGGGGCGAACTATGGCTACACCTTC. This encodes CASFIQGANYGYTF.

This clone was seen a handful of times. The chain couples TRBV5-1 to TRBJ2-6, with unresolved D. Trimming removed 4 bases at V and 10 bases at J, with 6 bases between. This CDR3 is 11 amino acids long. Germline V gene sequence: CDR1 SGHRS, CDR2 YFSETQ. The CDR3 loop is CASSDMNVLTF. As DNA, the CDR3 is TGCGCCAGCAGCGACATGAACGTCCTGACTTTC.

On this clone: This sample also contains other DNA sequences that code for the same CDR3. This chain links TRBV18 with TRBJ1-3; tentatively, D is TRBD1 (5 bases). The CDR3 is made up of 15 amino acids. V was cut by 1 base and J by 4 bases, with 11 bases left in between. Germline V lookup: CDR1 KGHSH, CDR2 LQKENI. CDR3 protein: CASSPQGTAGNTIYF. CDR3 nucleotide sequence: TGTGCCAGCTCACCACAGGGGACGGCGGGAAACACCATATATTTT.

CDR3 bases: TGTGCCAGCAGCGTAGCTCCTGGTCCCGGGACAGGGTACACTGAAGCTTTCTTT. Protein: CASSVAPGPGTGYTEAFF. J is TRBJ1-1 and V is TRBV9; 9 bases match TRBD1. V gave up 0 bases and J gave up 3 bases; unmatched junction bases: 12. The CDR3 consists of 18 residues. The V gene's germline CDR1 is SGDLS and CDR2 YYNGEE.

The V call is TRBV28, the J call TRBJ2-7, with 10 bases lining up with TRBD1. The junction had 7 bases not matched to a gene; V was cut back by 2 bases and J by 3 bases. The germline CDR1 and CDR2 sequences are MDHEN and SYDVKM. There are 16 residues in the CDR3. The CDR3 here is CASSLRPGQGLYEQYF. CDR3 nucleotides: TGTGCCAGCAGTTTAAGGCCGGGACAGGGGCTCTACGAGCAGTACTTC.

The chain recombines TRBV6-1 with TRBJ1-2, with no clear D. Trimming removed 2 bases from V and 8 bases from J, with 12 bases in between. Per germline, CDR1 MNHNS and CDR2 SASEGT. The CDR3 runs 13 residues. CDR3 in DNA: TGTGCCAGCAGTGAATTGACGGCTAAGGGCTACACCTTC. Protein product: CASSELTAKGYTF.

The chain is built from TRBV7-3 and TRBJ2-1; 10 bases line up with TRBD2. Per the germline V gene, CDR1 is SGHTA and CDR2 is FQGTGA. Trimming at V came to 5 bases and at J to 6 bases, leaving 7 bases not matched to a gene. The CDR3 has 15 residues. The CDR3 reads CASSLGLAEFNEQFF. The CDR3 DNA follows: TGTGCCAGCAGCCTCGGACTAGCGGAATTCAATGAGCAGTTCTTC.

The chain employs TRBV28 and TRBJ2-7; 7 bases map to TRBD1. Germline V gene lookup returns CDR1 MDHEN and CDR2 SYDVKM. The CDR3 has 13 amino acids. Germline trimming cut 4 bases from V and 3 bases from J; bases unmatched to any gene: 3. CDR3 residues: CASSSTGNYEQYF. Here the CDR3 DNA reads TGTGCCAGCAGTTCGACAGGGAACTACGAGCAGTACTTC. Supplemented by reference TRBV28 and TRBJ2-7, the full variable domain reads DVKVTQSSRYLVKRTGEKVFLECVQDMDHENMFWYRQDPGLGLRLIYFSYDVKMKEKGDIPEGYSVSREKKERFSLILESASTNQTSMYLCASSSTGNYEQYFGPGTRLTVT.

This chain uses TRBV27 with TRBJ1-4; D call uncertain. Germline loops: CDR1 MNHEY, CDR2 SMNVEV (reference sequence). This CDR3 is 14 amino acids long. V shed 3 bases and J shed 8 bases, with 13 bases lying between them. The CDR3 region is CASSLGKRREKLFF. CDR3 DNA sequence: TGTGCCAGCAGTTTGGGCAAGAGGCGGGAAAAACTGTTTTTT.